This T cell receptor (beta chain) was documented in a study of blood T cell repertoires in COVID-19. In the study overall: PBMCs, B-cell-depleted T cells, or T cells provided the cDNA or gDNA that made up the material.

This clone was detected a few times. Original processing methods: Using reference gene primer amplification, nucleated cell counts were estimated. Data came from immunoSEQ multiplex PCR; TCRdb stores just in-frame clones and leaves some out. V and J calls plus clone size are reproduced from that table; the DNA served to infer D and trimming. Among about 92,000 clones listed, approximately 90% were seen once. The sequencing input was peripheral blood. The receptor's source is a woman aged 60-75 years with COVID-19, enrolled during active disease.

The CDR3 is CASSPPSGWNTEAFF. In nucleotides, the CDR3 is TGTGCCAGCTCACCACCGTCAGGGTGGAACACTGAAGCTTTCTTT. The genes are TRBV18 and TRBJ1-1; possible D gene TRBD1, 5 bases. CDR1 is KGHSH and CDR2 is LQKENI in the germline V gene. There are 15 residues in the CDR3. The V gene lost 0 bases and the J gene lost 1 base, with 9 bases spanning the gap.